A selection of T cell receptor beta chains follows, all from one sample in a study of human T cells and chemical hapten exposure. MiXCR was run by TCRdb on the RACE reads, yielding one entry per CDR3 protein. The sample holds roughly 120,000 distinct CDR3 sequences, 9.5% to 13% seen once. This specimen consisted of whole blood, obtained in connection with sensitization to the hapten diphenylcyclopropenone (DPC). Source of these receptors: a woman between 50 and 59 years old with alopecia areata. Some clones in this sample may be carry-over from other donors' samples. Each CDR3 is given with its conserved first and last residue. The D gene is left open where the match is weak. Not every row has a clone size; where given, it reads once, few, many or a size class.

j_call	clone_size	d_call	v_call	cdr3_aa	cdr3_nt
TRBJ1-6	few	.	TRBV3-1	CASSQSGAGANSPLHF	TGTGCCAGCAGCCAGAGCGGGGCTGGTGCTAATTCACCCCTCCACTTT
TRBJ2-1	many	TRBD2	TRBV7-7	CASSLGASGKDAYNEQFF	TGTGCCAGCAGCTTAGGGGCTAGCGGGAAAGACGCCTACAATGAGCAGTTCTTC
TRBJ1-5	.	TRBD1	TRBV6-6	CASSYSGGGSNQPQHF	TGTGCCAGCAGTTACTCAGGAGGGGGCAGCAATCAGCCCCAGCATTTT
TRBJ1-2	many	TRBD1	TRBV18	CASSPPGQGRNYGYTF	TGTGCCAGCTCACCACCGGGACAGGGGCGGAACTATGGCTACACCTTC
TRBJ2-2	many	TRBD2	TRBV12-3/TRBV12-4	CASSSQGWLAGGRGELFF	TGTGCCAGCAGTTCACAGGGCTGGCTAGCGGGAGGCAGAGGGGAGCTGTTTTTT
TRBJ2-3	.	TRBD2	TRBV5-8	CASSLLEGGPLVAKAQYF	TGTGCCAGCAGCTTGTTGGAGGGAGGGCCGTTGGTTGCTAAGGCGCAGTATTTT
TRBJ1-3	.	.	TRBV9	CASSVETASGNTIYF	TGTGCCAGCAGCGTAGAGACAGCTTCTGGAAACACCATATATTTT
TRBJ1-5	many	.	TRBV28	CASSLWGSGSNQPQHF	TGTGCCAGCAGTTTATGGGGGAGCGGGAGCAATCAGCCCCAGCATTTT
TRBJ2-7	.	.	TRBV28	CAVTEHSYEQYF	TGTGCCGTGACAGAACACTCCTACGAGCAGTACTTC
TRBJ2-1	.	.	TRBV28	CASSVLARAHNEQFF	TGTGCCAGCAGTGTACTTGCTAGAGCTCACAATGAGCAGTTCTTC
TRBJ2-7	.	TRBD2	TRBV7-9	CASSFTSGASYEQYF	TGTGCCAGCAGCTTTACTAGCGGAGCCTCCTACGAGCAGTACTTC
TRBJ2-2	many	.	TRBV13	CASSLVAGLNTGELFF	TGTGCCAGCAGCTTAGTCGCGGGGCTGAACACCGGGGAGCTGTTTTTT
TRBJ1-4	few	.	TRBV4-3	CASSQDLGANPFF	TGCGCCAGCAGCCAAGATCTGGGTGCGAATCCGTTTTTT
TRBJ2-7	few	TRBD2	TRBV7-2	CASSRTSDYYEQYF	TGTGCCAGCAGCCGGACTAGCGACTATTACGAGCAGTACTTC
TRBJ1-2	many	TRBD1	TRBV12-3/TRBV12-4	CASSLSTGTGVRGYTF	TGTGCCAGCAGTTTGTCAACCGGGACAGGGGTTCGTGGCTACACCTTC
TRBJ1-2	.	.	TRBV7-9	CASSLREGNPTANYGYTF	TGTGCCAGCAGCTTAAGGGAGGGCAATCCTACAGCTAACTATGGCTACACCTTC
TRBJ2-1	few	TRBD2	TRBV10-3	CAIRASGSGYNEQFF	TGTGCCATCAGGGCCAGCGGGAGTGGCTACAATGAGCAGTTCTTC
TRBJ1-1	.	TRBD1	TRBV18	CASSPPGTVHTEAFF	TGTGCCAGCTCACCTCCCGGGACAGTCCACACTGAAGCTTTCTTT
TRBJ1-6	few	.	TRBV2	CASMLPGFDNSPLHF	TGTGCCAGCATGTTGCCGGGGTTTGATAATTCACCCCTCCACTTT
TRBJ1-1	.	.	TRBV7-2	CASSLAGARREAFF	TGTGCCAGCAGCTTAGCCGGGGCCCGGAGGGAAGCTTTCTTT
TRBJ1-6	many	.	TRBV3-1	CASSPDRTSYNSPLHF	TGTGCCAGCAGCCCTGACAGGACCTCCTATAATTCACCCCTCCACTTT
TRBJ1-5	.	TRBD1	TRBV4-1	CASSPDRGQPQHF	TGCGCCAGCAGCCCCGACAGGGGTCAGCCCCAGCATTTT
TRBJ1-5	few	TRBD1	TRBV18	CASSPAGGRDQPQHF	TGTGCCAGCTCACCTGCAGGGGGCCGGGATCAGCCCCAGCATTTT
TRBJ1-2	few	TRBD1	TRBV10-3	CAIKGATNYGYTF	TGTGCCATCAAGGGGGCCACCAACTATGGCTACACCTTC
TRBJ2-1	many	.	TRBV13	CASSLVYNEQFF	TGTGCCAGCAGCTTAGTGTACAATGAGCAGTTCTTC
TRBJ1-1	few	TRBD1	TRBV7-8	CASSAGQGITEAFF	TGTGCCAGCAGCGCTGGACAGGGAATTACTGAAGCTTTCTTT
TRBJ1-1	.	.	TRBV5-1	CASSLGGTRGNTEAFF	TGCGCCAGCAGCTTGGGTGGGACACGGGGGAACACTGAAGCTTTCTTT
TRBJ1-1	many	.	TRBV29-1	CSVAPGNTEAFF	TGCAGCGTTGCACCGGGGAACACTGAAGCTTTCTTT
TRBJ1-2	few	.	TRBV28	CASSLVPSYGYTF	TGTGCCAGCAGTTTAGTCCCGAGCTATGGCTACACCTTC
TRBJ2-2	many	.	TRBV11-2	CASSTVPNTGELFF	TGTGCCAGCAGCACGGTCCCGAACACCGGGGAGCTGTTTTTT
TRBJ2-3	few	.	TRBV20-1	CSARDYPRGTDTQYF	TGCAGTGCTAGAGATTATCCGCGGGGCACAGATACGCAGTATTTT
TRBJ2-3	.	TRBD2	TRBV7-2	CASSTQTVGAGAQYF	TGTGCCAGCAGCACACAAACGGTCGGCGCGGGGGCGCAGTATTTT
TRBJ2-7	few	TRBD1	TRBV5-1	CASSLTTGSSEQYF	TGCGCCAGCAGCCTTACGACAGGGTCGAGCGAGCAGTACTTC
TRBJ2-3	few	TRBD2	TRBV9	CASSASTSGTDTQYF	TGTGCCAGCAGCGCCTCGACTAGCGGCACAGATACGCAGTATTTT
TRBJ2-7	.	.	TRBV5-1	CASFDSSASYEQYF	TGCGCCAGCTTCGACTCTAGCGCCTCCTACGAGCAGTACTTC
TRBJ2-2	.	.	TRBV28	CASVLPNTGELFF	TGTGCCAGCGTCCTCCCGAACACCGGGGAGCTGTTTTTT
TRBJ1-6	many	.	TRBV28	CASSLGPLAGTYISSYNSPLHF	TGTGCCAGCAGTTTAGGCCCCTTGGCGGGGACATATATCAGCTCCTATAATTCACCCCTCCACTTT
TRBJ1-5	.	.	TRBV28	CASSFGFGQPQHF	TGTGCCAGCAGTTTTGGTTTCGGTCAGCCCCAGCATTTT
TRBJ1-1	many	TRBD1	TRBV12-3/TRBV12-4	CASSGQGSMNTEAFF	TGTGCCAGCAGTGGACAGGGGTCAATGAACACTGAAGCTTTCTTT
TRBJ2-1	few	.	TRBV29-1	CSVKPQGKGQFF	TGCAGCGTTAAACCCCAGGGAAAGGGGCAGTTCTTC
TRBJ2-5	few	.	TRBV11-3	CASSLTGSQETQYF	TGTGCCAGCAGCTTAACGGGGTCCCAAGAGACCCAGTACTTC
TRBJ2-1	few	.	TRBV5-1	CASSWGLRDLRNEQFF	TGCGCCAGCAGTTGGGGTTTACGGGATCTTCGCAATGAGCAGTTCTTC
TRBJ1-3	.	TRBD1	TRBV18	CASSPGQGAPGNTTYF	TGTGCCAGCTCACCAGGGCAGGGGGCGCCTGGAAACACCACATATTTT
TRBJ1-5	many	.	TRBV28	CASRSSVWQPQHF	TGTGCCAGCAGATCAAGCGTTTGGCAGCCCCAGCATTTT
TRBJ1-6	few	TRBD1	TRBV27	CASRRGRTGASLYNSPLHF	TGTGCCAGCAGGAGGGGTAGGACAGGGGCTTCACTCTATAATTCACCCCTCCACTTT
TRBJ1-2	few	.	TRBV6-2/TRBV6-3	CAIMSTGYGYTF	TGTGCCATCATGTCAACGGGCTATGGCTACACCTTC